These 20 T cell receptor beta chains were all obtained from the same sample, sequenced in a study of molecular identifiers for immune sequencing clone quantification. TCRdb analysed the PCR reads with MiXCR anew, one entry per CDR3 protein. The table lists approximately 550,000 distinct CDR3 sequences, around 23% of them singletons, with under 0.85% in the top ten. The material sequenced was naive CD8+ T cells from blood, with Jurkat cell RNA spiked in. The sample's subset: FACS-sorted CD8+CD4-CCR7+CD45RA+ naive T cells. These receptors came from a human donor in good health. Some libraries in this study had Jurkat cell RNA spiked in.

The table lists this clonotype with a few counts. This rearrangement joins TRBV7-2 to TRBJ2-2; TRBD2 matches at 7 bases. CDR3 length equals 18 residues. Trimming at V came to 0 bases and at J to 3 bases, leaving 10 bases not matched to a gene. The V gene's germline CDR1 is SGHTA and CDR2 FQGNSA. The CDR3 sequence is CASSLAWKSGAYTGELFF. The CDR3 coding sequence is TGTGCCAGCAGCTTAGCGTGGAAAAGCGGGGCTTACACCGGGGAGCTGTTTTTT.

The chain uses TRBV28 and TRBJ2-3; 10 bases are a match to TRBD2. The CDR3 covers 13 residues. The germline gives CDR1 MDHEN, CDR2 SYDVKM. Trimming took 6 bases from V and 6 from J; bases not matched to a gene: 3. In DNA form, the CDR3 reads TGTGCCAGCAGCACGGGACTAGCGGATACGCAGTATTTT. Amino acid sequence: CASSTGLADTQYF.

Only a few counts were recorded for this clonotype. This chain connects TRBV6-5 to TRBJ2-3; D unresolved. The CDR3 spans 14 residues. CDR1 MNHEY and CDR2 SVGAGI come from the germline V gene. Trimming left V 0 bases short and J 0 bases short, with 4 bases between. For the CDR3, the DNA is TGTGCCAGCAGTTACTCGTACAGCACAGATACGCAGTATTTT. Translation gives CASSYSYSTDTQYF.

At least ten counts were recorded for this clonotype. CDR3 region: CASSLTGPPHEAFF. Written as DNA, the CDR3 is TGTGCCAGCAGCTTGACAGGGCCCCCCCATGAAGCTTTCTTT. The chain combines TRBV5-6 with TRBJ1-1, with TRBD1 as a possible D gene (6 bases). This CDR3 has 14 amino acids. Trimming removed 1 base from V and 7 bases from J, with 14 bases in between. CDR1 is SGHDT, CDR2 YYEEEE, per germline.

The CDR3 spells CASSFTGDISYEQYF. The CDR3, as DNA: TGTGCCAGCAGCTTTACAGGGGATATCTCCTACGAGCAGTACTTC. The rearrangement uses TRBV13 and TRBJ2-7; 7 bases map to TRBD1. Germline trimming cut 3 bases from V and 0 bases from J; bases unmatched to any gene: 5. The germline CDR1 and CDR2 sequences are PRHDT and FYEKMQ (reference sequence). The CDR3 is 15 residues long.

The chain has TRBV12-3 or TRBV12-4 and TRBJ2-3, with D possibly being TRBD1 (6 bases). Trimming took 10 bases from V and 10 from J, leaving 15 bases between them. CDR3 length equals 11 residues. The DNA of the CDR3 is TGTGCCACCCGCCTTGGGGGCTCGCAGTATTTT. Amino acid sequence: CATRLGGSQYF.

The rearrangement joins TRBV6-2 or TRBV6-3 to TRBJ2-7, with a tentative D call TRBD1 (5 bases). The CDR3 loop spans 13 amino acids. V was trimmed by 6 bases and J by 5 bases, leaving 14 bases between them. From germline, CDR1 is MNHEY and CDR2 SVGEGT. The CDR3 is CASRYPGSHEQYF. DNA of the CDR3: TGTGCCAGCAGGTATCCAGGGTCCCACGAGCAGTACTTC.

This clonotype occurred many times. The chain combines TRBV20-1 with TRBJ2-7; D is unresolved. CDR1 and CDR2 (germline): DFQATT, SNEGSKA (reference sequence). This CDR3 contains 12 residues. Between the trimmed V and J ends, which lost 6 bases and 2 bases, there was a span of 11 bases. CDR3 region: CSAKTATYEQYF. The CDR3, as DNA: TGCAGTGCGAAGACTGCAACCTACGAGCAGTACTTC.

There are a few counts of this clonotype. The CDR3 loop reads CASSGTGALTDTQYF. CDR3 nucleotides: TGTGCCAGCAGCGGAACCGGGGCGCTCACAGATACGCAGTATTTT. The chain carries TRBV7-8 and TRBJ2-3; D is perhaps TRBD1 or TRBD2 (5 bases each). This CDR3 contains 15 residues. The V gene's germline CDR1 is SGHVS and CDR2 FQNEAQ. Trimming pared 5 bases from V and 2 bases from J, leaving 14 bases between.

The chain joins TRBV28 to TRBJ2-6; 7 positions agree with TRBD2. Losses at the gene ends were 6 bases for V and 0 bases for J; bases not matched to a gene: 11. Looked up from germline, CDR1 is MDHEN and CDR2 is SYDVKM. This CDR3 has 18 amino acids. This chain's CDR3 is CASSDPLALTSGANVLTF. Here the CDR3 DNA reads TGTGCCAGCAGCGATCCACTAGCGCTTACCTCTGGGGCCAACGTCCTGACTTTC.

This clonotype was seen a few times. The rearrangement joins TRBV18 to TRBJ2-2; 8 bases align to TRBD2. Per germline, CDR1 KGHSH and CDR2 LQKENI. The V gene end was trimmed by 2 bases and the J gene end by 2 bases; junction bases not matched to a gene: 7. The length of the CDR3 is 17 residues. The DNA for the CDR3 is TGTGCCAGCTCACCATCACTAGCGGAATTCAACACCGGGGAGCTGTTTTTT. Translated: CASSPSLAEFNTGELFF.

This chain uses TRBV30 with TRBJ1-1; perhaps TRBD1 as D (5 bases). CDR3 length: 12 residues. From germline, CDR1 is GTSNPN and CDR2 SVGIG (reference sequence). CDR3 amino acids: CAGFRDLSEAFF. The CDR3 nucleotides are TGTGCTGGATTCCGGGACTTGTCTGAAGCTTTCTTT.

This clonotype was detected only a few times. The chain combines TRBV20-1 with TRBJ2-7, with D possibly being TRBD2 (6 bases). Per the germline V gene, CDR1 is DFQATT and CDR2 is SNEGSKA (reference sequence). The CDR3 length is 11 residues. Between the trimmed V and J ends, which lost 6 bases and 3 bases, there was a span of 9 bases. CDR3 amino acids: CSAREDYEQYF. The CDR3 coding sequence is TGCAGTGCGCGGGAAGACTACGAGCAGTACTTC.

This chain uses TRBV30 with TRBJ2-7, with a tentative D call TRBD2 (5 bases). V lost 2 bases to trimming and J lost 0 bases, with 11 bases between them. The CDR3 is 14 amino acids. CDR1 GTSNPN and CDR2 SVGIG come from the germline V gene (reference sequence). CDR3 nucleotides: TGTGCCTGGAGTAGCCCTCGGGACTCCTACGAGCAGTACTTC. It translates to CAWSSPRDSYEQYF.

The chain couples TRBV7-6 to TRBJ2-6; TRBD2 might be the D (5 bases). Germline loops: CDR1 SGHVS, CDR2 FNYEAQ. The CDR3 length is 16 residues. Trimming left V 4 bases short and J 1 base short, with 11 bases between. The CDR3 nucleotides read TGTGCCAGCAGCTCGAACCTAGCTTCTGGGGCCAACGTCCTGACTTTC. This sequence encodes CASSSNLASGANVLTF.

About this clonotype itself: A much larger clone sits a single nucleotide away, making a read error possible. This sequence joins TRBV2 and TRBJ1-1, with D unresolved. The CDR3 length is 14 residues. Trimming pared 7 bases from V and 1 base from J, leaving 13 bases between. Germline V gives CDR1 SNHLY, CDR2 FYNNEI. The CDR3 DNA reads as TGTGCCAGCAAGACGCACTGGACGAACACTGAAGCTTTCTTT. This gives the protein CASKTHWTNTEAFF.

The sample holds a few counts of this clonotype. The chain combines TRBV19 with TRBJ1-2; 8 positions agree with TRBD1. This CDR3 region has 18 residues. Germline V gene data show CDR1 as LNHDA and CDR2 as SQIVND (reference sequence). V gave up 9 bases and J gave up 0 bases; unmatched junction bases: 18. The CDR3 DNA reads as TGTGCCAGCTTCAAGGGGACAGGAGCCCCATTGCCTAACTATGGCTACACCTTC. As protein: CASFKGTGAPLPNYGYTF.

The V call is TRBV27, the J call TRBJ2-7; D perhaps matches TRBD1 (5 bases). V shed 4 bases and J shed 0 bases, with 13 bases lying between them. Germline V lookup: CDR1 MNHEY, CDR2 SMNVEV (reference sequence). The CDR3 has 15 amino acids. The CDR3 protein is CASSSLGPGSYEQYF. Written as DNA, the CDR3 is TGTGCCAGCAGTTCCCTGGGGCCGGGCTCCTACGAGCAGTACTTC.

This clonotype was counted a few times. The chain has TRBV4-3 and TRBJ1-5; D remains unclear. Germline-derived CDR1 and CDR2 are LGHNA and YSLEER. The CDR3 is 13 amino acids. V gave up 6 bases and J gave up 3 bases, with 9 bases separating them. The chain's CDR3 is CASSRQYNQPQHF. DNA of the CDR3: TGCGCCAGCAGTAGGCAGTACAATCAGCCCCAGCATTTT.

Details on this clonotype: One base away lies a much larger clone, so this may be a sequencing read error. The V gene is TRBV30, the J gene TRBJ2-3; 8 nucleotides agree with TRBD1. The CDR3 loop spans 15 amino acids. Looked up from germline, CDR1 is GTSNPN and CDR2 is SVGIG (reference sequence). CDR3 protein: CTWSLEGQGTDTQYF. The CDR3 region has the DNA TGTACCTGGAGCCTCGAGGGACAGGGCACAGATACGCAGTATTTT.